Listed below are T cell receptor beta chains from one sample, sequenced in a study of shared clonotypes between healthy human individuals. Data came from immunoSEQ multiplex PCR; TCRdb stores just in-frame clones and leaves some out. In the table there are over a million clones, approximately 68% of which are singletons. The sequencing sample was made of memory CD4+ T cells sorted from blood. The source of these receptors is a man between 18 and 35 years old in good health. Both conserved end residues are part of each CDR3.

>TRBJ1-6|TRBV7-9|13
CASRGQYNSPLHF
>TRBJ1-5|TRBV6-5|14
CASSRSSPGQPQHF
>TRBJ2-7|TRBV6-5|14
CASTRTGTSYEQYF
>TRBJ1-5|TRBV5-1|14
CASSPSGGREPQHF
>TRBJ2-2|TRBV12-2|16
CASRSTLAGGTGELFF
>TRBJ2-7|TRBV9|13
CASSVDPGNEQYF
>TRBJ2-1|TRBV7-9|14
CASSLGLELPEQFF
>TRBJ2-7|TRBV27|16
CASSPVQWGSTYEQYF
>TRBJ1-4|TRBV19|14
CASRHPKAGEKLFF
>TRBJ1-6|TRBV30|15
CAWSRRDLGNSPLHF
>TRBJ2-7|TRBV18|13
CASSPQAGTEQYF
>TRBJ1-6|TRBV19|14
CASSSQGANSPLHF
>TRBJ2-7|TRBV27|13
CASSGRSSYEQYF
>TRBJ2-3|TRBV7-2|15
CASSLKAGVTDTQYF
>TRBJ2-2|TRBV19|15
CASSMRHTNTGELFF
>TRBJ2-1|TRBV7-9|13
CASLTETNNEQFF
>TRBJ2-2|TRBV6-1|13
CASSTRGGRELFF
>TRBJ2-5|TRBV5-1|11
CASSLIETQYF
>TRBJ2-5|TRBV4-1|15
CASSQGSSGDRTQYF
>TRBJ1-6|TRBV9|14
CASSATGYNSPLHF
>TRBJ1-2|TRBV19|15
CASRTTGPSNYGYTF
>TRBJ2-7|TRBV27|10
CAIPGYEQYF
>TRBJ2-7|TRBV7-2|14
CASSTGTHTREQYF
>TRBJ1-3|TRBV9|14
CASSRDRVGNTIYF
>TRBJ1-2|TRBV18|15
CASSPLPDRGEGYTF
>TRBJ2-1|TRBV6-1|16
CASSEALAPAYNEQFF
>TRBJ1-3|TRBV30|12
CAWTLSGNTIYF
>TRBJ2-3|TRBV19|11
CASSLAGTQYF
>TRBJ2-7|TRBV19|12
CASKGRENEQYF
>TRBJ1-2|TRBV28|16
CASLPVAGNAYYGYTF
>TRBJ2-5|TRBV5-4|14
CASSFVEAQETQYF
>TRBJ2-2|TRBV9|15
CASSVAEEMAGELFF
>TRBJ2-5|TRBV5-1|15
CASSLETGPQETQYF
>TRBJ1-6|TRBV30|13
CAWSRGQGSPLHF
>TRBJ2-7|TRBV15|13
CATSRDRGREQYF